Each of the 25 T cell receptor beta chains below was sequenced from the same sample in a study of read filtering for tumor transcriptome and immune sequencing. Molecular barcoded adaptors covering alpha/delta and beta/gamma chains were used on roughly 400 ng RNA. A single record per CDR3 protein comes from TCRdb applying MiXCR to the reads. Counted here are about 130,000 distinct CDR3 sequences, under 15% occurring once; the ten biggest clones make up 11%. Sequencing was done on a sample of a population of CD138-negative cells sorted from bone marrow. These receptors all stem from a donor over 35 with multiple myeloma.

Ten or more counts support this clonotype. The chain has TRBV10-3 and TRBJ2-1; 7 bases fit TRBD1. CDR3 size: 14 residues. Per the germline V gene, CDR1 is ENHRY and CDR2 is SYGVKD. V lost 0 bases, J lost 9 bases, and 5 bases stayed unmatched. This CDR3 is CAISESTGIGEQFF. CDR3 coding DNA: TGTGCCATCAGTGAGTCGACAGGGATCGGTGAGCAGTTCTTC.

Ten or more counts support this clonotype. V is TRBV6-2 or TRBV6-3 and J is TRBJ1-1, with no clear D. The V gene's germline CDR1 is MNHEY and CDR2 SVGEGT. The germline V and J ends were trimmed by 1 base and 3 bases, with 9 bases remaining between them. The CDR3 is 14 residues long. The CDR3 DNA reads TGTGCCAGCAGTTACTTCCGAGTGGACACTGAAGCTTTCTTT. Translated: CASSYFRVDTEAFF.

There are a few counts of this clonotype. V is TRBV3-1 and J is TRBJ1-3; D might be TRBD1 (6 bases). Germline V gives CDR1 LGHDT, CDR2 YNNKEL (reference sequence). This CDR3 is built from 15 residues. The V and J ends lost 3 bases and 4 bases respectively, with 13 bases between them. CDR3 in DNA: TGTGCCAGCAGCCATGAGGGGGACTTCGGAAACACCATATATTTT. Residues: CASSHEGDFGNTIYF.

This clonotype occurred a few times. The CDR3 carries no conserved terminal phenylalanine or tryptophan, so it likely arises from a read error. This chain joins TRBV5-1 and TRBJ2-7; a weak D match, TRBD2 (5 bases). The CDR3 covers 15 residues. Per the germline V gene, CDR1 is SGHRS and CDR2 is YFSETQ. Trimming took 2 bases from V and 0 from J, leaving 12 bases between them. This chain's CDR3 is CASSFGLSSSYEQYL. CDR3 DNA sequence: TGCGCCAGCAGCTTTGGACTCAGTAGCTCCTACGAGCAGTACCTC.

The rearrangement links TRBV7-9 to TRBJ2-7; a weak D match, TRBD2 (5 bases). The CDR3 spans 16 residues. CDR1 SEHNR and CDR2 FQNEAQ come from the germline V gene (reference sequence). Deletions cut 5 bases from V and 2 bases from J, with 19 bases between. CDR3 region: CASSGDRGSSTYEQYF. The CDR3 nucleotides read TGTGCCAGCAGCGGTGACCGAGGGAGCAGCACCTACGAGCAGTACTTC.

This sequence joins TRBV7-2 and TRBJ2-3; D gene unclear. The V and J ends lost 5 bases and 3 bases respectively, with 9 bases between them. CDR1 and CDR2 (germline): SGHTA, FQGNSA. This CDR3 is 13 amino acids long. CDR3 in DNA: TGTGCCAGCAGCCCTAGACAAACAGATACGCAGTATTTT. It translates to CASSPRQTDTQYF.

For this clonotype: A read error may produce the germline difference seen at one junction end. The chain couples TRBV5-1 to TRBJ1-2; perhaps TRBD1 as D (6 bases). The CDR3 length is 14 residues. CDR1 and CDR2 (germline): SGHRS, YFSETQ. CDR3 in DNA: TGCGCCGGCAGCCTAACACAGGGTTCTGAAGGCTACACCTTC. Its translation: CAGSLTQGSEGYTF.

A note on this clonotype: A much larger clonotype is one base distant, so this may be a read error. The rearrangement uses TRBV6-1 and TRBJ1-5; D is ambiguous. CDR1 MNHNS and CDR2 SASEGT come from the germline V gene. Trimming stripped 10 bases from V and 0 bases from J, with 22 bases between. The CDR3 loop spans 17 amino acids. The CDR3 here is CATMDAPWAYSNQPQHF. The CDR3 nucleotides are TGTGCCACCATGGACGCTCCCTGGGCCTATAGCAATCAGCCCCAGCATTTT.

This clonotype was counted at least ten times. V is TRBV20-1 and J is TRBJ2-1, with D perhaps matching TRBD1 (6 bases). Germline V gene data show CDR1 as DFQATT and CDR2 as SNEGSKA (reference sequence). Deletions cut 2 bases from V and 5 bases from J, with 19 bases between. The CDR3 runs to 16 residues. The CDR3 coding sequence is TGCAGTGCTAGATCGCTCCCGGGACAAGACCACAATGAGCAGTTCTTC. Encoded protein: CSARSLPGQDHNEQFF.

The table lists this clonotype with a few counts. The rearrangement joins TRBV6-5 to TRBJ2-5, with D perhaps TRBD2 (6 bases). This CDR3 has 14 residues. V lost 4 bases to trimming and J lost 3 bases, with 12 bases between them. CDR1 and CDR2 (germline): MNHEY, SVGAGI. CDR3 protein: CASSSPGLKETQYF. The CDR3 coding sequence is TGTGCCAGCAGTTCGCCGGGACTGAAAGAGACCCAGTACTTC.

Many counts were recorded for this clonotype. The chain links TRBV6-5 to TRBJ1-1; TRBD1 matches at 9 bases. The CDR3 sequence is 17 residues long. Trimming cost V 5 bases and J 1 base; bases outside gene matches: 11. Germline values: CDR1 MNHEY, CDR2 SVGAGI. The CDR3 sequence is CASSRSGTGSSNTEAFF. The DNA for the CDR3 is TGTGCCAGCAGTCGATCCGGGACAGGGTCGTCGAACACTGAAGCTTTCTTT.

At least ten counts were recorded for this clonotype. The chain employs TRBV19 and TRBJ2-1; D possibly uses TRBD1 or TRBD2 (5 bases each). This CDR3 spans 14 amino acids. Germline assignment: CDR1 LNHDA and CDR2 SQIVND (reference sequence). V was shortened by 3 bases and J by 2 bases, with 8 bases between the two germline ends. The CDR3, as DNA: TGTGCCAGTAGTATGGGGGAAGCCTACAATGAGCAGTTCTTC. As protein: CASSMGEAYNEQFF.

This clonotype appeared a few times. Germline and junction disagree at one end, which may indicate a read error. The J gene is TRBJ1-1, the V gene TRBV11-2; maybe TRBD1 (6 bases). Germline CDR1 is SGHAT and CDR2 is FQNNGV. CDR3 length: 14 amino acids. This CDR3 reads CASSKQGLNSEAFF. As DNA, the CDR3 is TGTGCCAGCAGCAAACAGGGTTTGAACTCTGAAGCTTTCTTT.

This clonotype was detected ten times or more. This chain uses TRBV5-1 with TRBJ2-2; 8 bases agree with TRBD1. The V segment lost 3 bases and the J segment 1 base; nucleotides outside the gene matches: 2. CDR3 length: 15 residues. From germline, CDR1 is SGHRS and CDR2 YFSETQ. DNA for the CDR3: TGCGCCAGCAGCTGGGGGACAGGGAACACCGGGGAGCTGTTTTTT. This sequence encodes CASSWGTGNTGELFF.

This clonotype was counted ten times or more. V usage is TRBV28 and J usage is TRBJ1-4; D is unclear. CDR3 size: 16 residues. V shed 5 bases and J shed 2 bases, with 15 bases lying between them. Germline CDR1 MDHEN, CDR2 SYDVKM. For the CDR3, the DNA is TGTGCCAGCAGTCAAACCCACAGTTTCACTAATGAAAAACTGTTTTTT. Residues: CASSQTHSFTNEKLFF.

This clonotype was seen at least ten times. This sequence joins TRBV7-9 and TRBJ2-5; D not resolved. V was shortened by 3 bases and J by 5 bases, with 13 bases between the two germline ends. The germline V gene has CDR1 SEHNR and CDR2 FQNEAQ (reference sequence). The CDR3 extends over 14 amino acids. The CDR3 here is CASSFGFQLETQYF. In DNA form, the CDR3 reads TGTGCCAGCAGCTTCGGTTTCCAGTTGGAGACCCAGTACTTC.

The chain carries TRBV29-1 and TRBJ1-1; TRBD1 matches at 7 bases. The V and J ends lost 4 bases and 6 bases, in that order; junction bases with no gene match: 5. The CDR3 totals 12 residues. The germline CDR1 and CDR2 sequences are SQVTM and ANQGSEA. The CDR3 DNA sequence: TGCAGCGTTGGGGGCGGGACAGCTGAAGCTTTCTTT. Its translation is CSVGGGTAEAFF.

This clonotype has at least ten counts. The rearrangement links TRBV6-1 to TRBJ2-1, with 7 bases that match TRBD2. In germline, CDR1 is MNHNS, CDR2 SASEGT. CDR3 length equals 15 residues. The trim removed 8 bases at V and 2 bases at J, leaving 9 bases unmatched. Written as DNA, the CDR3 is TGTGCCAGCGGGAGGGAGGGCCCCACCTACAATGAGCAGTTCTTC. Encoded protein: CASGREGPTYNEQFF.

This clonotype has just a few counts. A single base separates this from a much larger clone, so it may be a read error. This chain uses TRBV12-5 with TRBJ2-1; the D is unclear. The germline CDR1 and CDR2 sequences are LGHNT and FRNRAP. The CDR3 has 14 residues. In DNA form, the CDR3 reads TGTGCTAGTTCTGACCTGAGCTCCAACAATGAGCAGTTCTTC. Protein product: CASSDLSSNNEQFF.

In this sample, this clonotype turned up many times. The V gene is TRBV12-3 or TRBV12-4, the J gene TRBJ2-3; the match to TRBD1 covers 7 bases. This CDR3 has 14 amino acids. V was clipped by 6 bases and J by 4 bases; unmatched bases: 7. This chain's CDR3 is CASSRATGADTQYF. The CDR3, as DNA: TGTGCCAGCAGCCGCGCTACAGGGGCAGATACGCAGTATTTT.

This clonotype was detected ten times or more. The chain uses TRBV12-3 or TRBV12-4 and TRBJ2-1, with D hard to call. The CDR3 consists of 14 residues. V was trimmed by 1 base and J by 4 bases, leaving 8 bases between them. Written as DNA, the CDR3 is TGTGCCAGCAGTTTAGTTTTGGGGTACAATGAGCAGTTCTTC. The encoded protein is CASSLVLGYNEQFF.

This clonotype was seen only a few times. The rearrangement links TRBV5-5 to TRBJ1-3; D unclear. Germline values: CDR1 SGHKS, CDR2 YYEKEE (reference sequence). The V end was cut by 0 bases, the J end by 4 bases, with 14 bases between. The CDR3 runs to 16 residues. CDR3 nucleotides: TGTGCCAGCAGCTTGGGAGGAGCCCGCAGCGGAAACACCATATATTTT. Its translation: CASSLGGARSGNTIYF.

In DNA form, the CDR3 reads TGTGCCATCAGTGAGTCGACGGGGGAAGAGACCCAGTACTTC. Amino acid sequence: CAISESTGEETQYF. V and J are TRBV10-3 and TRBJ2-5, with a tentative D call TRBD2 (6 bases). Trimming took off 0 bases at V and 3 bases at J, with 8 bases between the two ends. The CDR3 runs 14 residues. Germline V CDR1 and CDR2: ENHRY, SYGVKD.

The table lists this clonotype with many counts. This sequence joins TRBV30 and TRBJ1-1; TRBD1 is a possible D gene (5 bases). CDR3 length: 13 residues. The germline CDR1 and CDR2 sequences are GTSNPN and SVGIG (reference sequence). With 4 bases removed from V and 12 bases from J, the gap between germline ends came to 21 bases. This chain's CDR3 is CAWTPVGLILTFF. DNA for the CDR3: TGTGCCTGGACGCCGGTGGGGCTGATTCTTACTTTCTTT.

This clonotype occurred a few times. This may stem from a read error, because a much larger clone lies one nucleotide away. The chain uses TRBV7-9 and TRBJ2-1, with 8 bases that match TRBD2. The CDR3 has 16 amino acids. CDR1 SEHNR and CDR2 FQNEAQ come from the germline V gene (reference sequence). The CDR3 nucleotides are TGTGCCAGCAGACCCCAGCCGGGAGGGCCCTACAAGGAGCAGTTCTTC. Residues: CASRPQPGGPYKEQFF.